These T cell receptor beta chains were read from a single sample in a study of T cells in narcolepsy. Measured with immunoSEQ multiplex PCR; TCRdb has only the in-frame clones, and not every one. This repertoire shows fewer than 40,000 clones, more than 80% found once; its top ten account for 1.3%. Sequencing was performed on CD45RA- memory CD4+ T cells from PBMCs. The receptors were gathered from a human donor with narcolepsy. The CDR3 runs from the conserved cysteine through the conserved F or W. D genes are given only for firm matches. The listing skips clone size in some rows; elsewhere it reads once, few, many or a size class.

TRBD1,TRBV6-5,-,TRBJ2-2,TGTGCCAGCCGGAAGTCAGGGGGCGACACCGGGGAGCTGTTTTTT,CASRKSGGDTGELFF
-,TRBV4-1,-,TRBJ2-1,TGCGCCAGCAGCCAAGTCCCTCAACCCTACAATGAGCAGTTCTTC,CASSQVPQPYNEQFF
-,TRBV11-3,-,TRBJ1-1,TGTGCCAGCAGTCCTGGTTGGGGTGAAGCTTTCTTT,CASSPGWGEAFF
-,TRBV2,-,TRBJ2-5,TGTGCCAGCACTAAAATGGGGGTCGGAGAGACCCAGTACTTC,CASTKMGVGETQYF
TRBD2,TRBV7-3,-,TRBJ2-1,TGTGCCAGCAGCTTACGGGCGCTAGCGGGGGGCAGTGGGAATGAGCAGTTCTTC,CASSLRALAGGSGNEQFF
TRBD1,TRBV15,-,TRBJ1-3,TGTGCCACCAGCGGAGACAGGGGCTCTGGAAACACCATATATTTT,CATSGDRGSGNTIYF
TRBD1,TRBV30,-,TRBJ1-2,TGTGCCTGGAGTGTGGGACAGGTTTCCCACTATGGCTACACCTTC,CAWSVGQVSHYGYTF
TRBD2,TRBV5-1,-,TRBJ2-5,TGCGCCAGCAGCACTAGCGGGGGGCCTCGAGAGACCCAGTACTTC,CASSTSGGPRETQYF
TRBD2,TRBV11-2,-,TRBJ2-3,TGTGCCAGCAGCCAACGACTAGCCCGAGAAACAGATACGCAGTATTTT,CASSQRLARETDTQYF
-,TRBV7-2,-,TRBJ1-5,TGTGCCAGCAGCTTAGCAGGGGCGGGTCAGCCCCAGCATTTT,CASSLAGAGQPQHF
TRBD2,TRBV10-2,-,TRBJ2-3,TGCGCCAGCAATCCTAGCGGGGGGCAGAATACGGAAGATACGCAGTATTTT,CASNPSGGQNTEDTQYF
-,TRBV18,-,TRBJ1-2,TGTGCCAGCTCACTCCGGGACACAGGCTACACCTTC,CASSLRDTGYTF
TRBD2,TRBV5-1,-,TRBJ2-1,TGCGCCAGCAGCTTGGCCAGACTAGCGGGAAGCTCCTACAATGAGCAGTTCTTC,CASSLARLAGSSYNEQFF
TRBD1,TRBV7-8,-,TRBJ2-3,TGTGCCAGCAGCCCTCTTTGGACAGGGAGCACAGATACGCAGTATTTT,CASSPLWTGSTDTQYF
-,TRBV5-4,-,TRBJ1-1,TGTGCCAGCAGCGAAGGGCCTACAGGGACCGTCCGGACTGAAGCTTTCTTT,CASSEGPTGTVRTEAFF
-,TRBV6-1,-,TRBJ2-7,TGTGCCAGCAGGACTACAGGGTACTACGAGCAGTACTTC,CASRTTGYYEQYF
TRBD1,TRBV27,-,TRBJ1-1,TGTGCCAGCAGTCCGGACAGGGGGCGGGCGAACACTGAAGCTTTCTTT,CASSPDRGRANTEAFF
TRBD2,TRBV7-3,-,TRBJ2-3,TGTGCCAGCACCCCGGGAAGTAGCGGGGGGGCCGATACGCAGTATTTT,CASTPGSSGGADTQYF
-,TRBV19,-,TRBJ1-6,TGTGCCAGTAGTATGAGGGACCGGACCCTCCACTTT,CASSMRDRTLHF
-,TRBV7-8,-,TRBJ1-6,TGTGCCAGCAGCTTAGCCGGGGGGCCCAATTCACCCCTCCACTTT,CASSLAGGPNSPLHF
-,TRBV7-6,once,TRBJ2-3,TGTGCCAGCAGCTTGTGGGAAGAGGTTAGCACAGATACGCAGTATTTT,CASSLWEEVSTDTQYF
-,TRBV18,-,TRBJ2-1,TGTGCCAGCTCACCAAGGCAGGGCCCCCAAGGCGAGCAGTTCTTC,CASSPRQGPQGEQFF
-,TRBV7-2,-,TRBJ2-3,TGTGCCAGCACCCTTTTCCCGCGAGGTAGCACAGATACGCAGTATTTT,CASTLFPRGSTDTQYF
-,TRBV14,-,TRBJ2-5,TGTGCCAGCAGCGGCGTGGATGGGGCCGCGGGGACCCAGTACTTC,CASSGVDGAAGTQYF
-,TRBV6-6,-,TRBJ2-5,TGTGCCAGCAGTTACTCGAAGGGAAAGGGGGAGACCCATTACTTC,CASSYSKGKGETHYF
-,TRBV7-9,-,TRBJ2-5,TGTGCCAGCAGCTTTGCGGGCTCGGAGGGGACCCAGTACTTC,CASSFAGSEGTQYF
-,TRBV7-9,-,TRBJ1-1,TGTGCCAGCAGCTTAGTGGGCAGGGTGCAGGGAACTGAAGCTTTCTTT,CASSLVGRVQGTEAFF
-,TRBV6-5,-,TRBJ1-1,TGTGCCAGCAGTTCCGACCGGGCAGTAAGAACTGAAGCTTTCTTT,CASSSDRAVRTEAFF
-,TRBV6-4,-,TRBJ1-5,TGTGCCAGCAGCCTACAGGGAGATCAGCCCCAGCATTTT,CASSLQGDQPQHF
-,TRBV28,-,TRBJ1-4,TGTGCCAGCAGTACTCCAGGAAGGGGTTCTTCTGAAAAACTGTTTTTT,CASSTPGRGSSEKLFF
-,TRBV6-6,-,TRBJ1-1,TGTGCCAGCAGTCTAAACAGGGTCCAAGTGAACACTGAAGCTTTCTTT,CASSLNRVQVNTEAFF
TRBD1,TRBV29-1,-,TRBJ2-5,TGCAGCGTGGACAGGGGAAGGGAGACCCAGTACTTC,CSVDRGRETQYF
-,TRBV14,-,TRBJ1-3,TGTGCCAGCAGCCAAGACCCGGTATGGTCTGGAAACACCATATATTTT,CASSQDPVWSGNTIYF
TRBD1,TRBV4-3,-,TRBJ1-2,TGCGCCAGCAGCCAAGCATGGACAGGGGTTTTAGGCTACACCTTC,CASSQAWTGVLGYTF
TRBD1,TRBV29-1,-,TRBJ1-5,TGCAGCGTGCGGGCAGGGGGCATCGGCCAGCCCCAGCATTTT,CSVRAGGIGQPQHF
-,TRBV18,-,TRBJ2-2,TGTGCCAGCTCACCACGGACCGGGGAGCTGTTTTTT,CASSPRTGELFF
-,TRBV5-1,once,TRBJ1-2,TGCGCCAGCAGCTTGGCGGGGCCCGGGACCGGCAGGGGCTACACCTTC,CASSLAGPGTGRGYTF
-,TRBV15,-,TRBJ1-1,TGTGCCACCAGCAGGACAGCGATGAACACTGAAGCTTTCTTT,CATSRTAMNTEAFF
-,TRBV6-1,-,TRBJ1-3,TGTGCCAGCTGCAGGAGCTTCGGTGGAAACACCATATATTTT,CASCRSFGGNTIYF
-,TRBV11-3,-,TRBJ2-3,TGTGCCAGCAGCTTGATGGAGAGCACAGATACGCAGTATTTT,CASSLMESTDTQYF
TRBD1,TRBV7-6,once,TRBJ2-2,TGTGCCAGCAGCTTAGGGGACAGGAACACCGGGGAGCTGTTTTTT,CASSLGDRNTGELFF
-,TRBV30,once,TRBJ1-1,TGTGCCTGGAGTGTGGACACTGAAGCTTTCTTT,CAWSVDTEAFF
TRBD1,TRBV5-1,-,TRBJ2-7,TGCGCCAGCAGCTTGGGAGGGACAGCCACCAGCGAGCAGTACTTC,CASSLGGTATSEQYF
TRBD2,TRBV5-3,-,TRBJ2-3,TGTGCCAGAAGCGCCTCGACTAGCGGGGGGAAGGGAGATACGCAGTATTTT,CARSASTSGGKGDTQYF
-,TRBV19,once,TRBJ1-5,TGTGCCAGTAGTACTATTTCCCCAAGGGACAGCAATCAGCCCCAGCATTTT,CASSTISPRDSNQPQHF
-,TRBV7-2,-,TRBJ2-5,TGTGCCAGCAGCTTAGGGGTGAATTTCGGAGAGACCCAGTACTTC,CASSLGVNFGETQYF
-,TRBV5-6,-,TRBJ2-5,TGTGCCAGCAGCCCCCGGACAGTCCAAGAGACCCAGTACTTC,CASSPRTVQETQYF
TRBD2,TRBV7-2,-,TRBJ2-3,TGTGCCAGCAGCTTCGGGGGGACAGATACGCAGTATTTT,CASSFGGTDTQYF
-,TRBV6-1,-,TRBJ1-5,TGTGCCAGCAGCCGCCGGGACCTCGAGCAGCCCCAGCATTTT,CASSRRDLEQPQHF
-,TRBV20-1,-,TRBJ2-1,TGCAGTGCTCAGGAAAATGAGCAGTTCTTC,CSAQENEQFF
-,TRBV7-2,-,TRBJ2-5,TGTGCCAGCAGACTAGGACACCCGGGCGCCGAGACCCAGTACTTC,CASRLGHPGAETQYF
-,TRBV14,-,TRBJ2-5,TGTGCCAGCAGCCAAGTTGGGGGCGGTTCCCAGTACTTC,CASSQVGGGSQYF
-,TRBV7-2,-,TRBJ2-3,TGTGCCAGCAGCTTAGGGGACTCTCCGACCGGTACGCAGTATTTT,CASSLGDSPTGTQYF
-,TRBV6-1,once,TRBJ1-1,TGTGCCAGCACTTGGGAGAGGGTAAGAGGGACTGAAGCTTTCTTT,CASTWERVRGTEAFF